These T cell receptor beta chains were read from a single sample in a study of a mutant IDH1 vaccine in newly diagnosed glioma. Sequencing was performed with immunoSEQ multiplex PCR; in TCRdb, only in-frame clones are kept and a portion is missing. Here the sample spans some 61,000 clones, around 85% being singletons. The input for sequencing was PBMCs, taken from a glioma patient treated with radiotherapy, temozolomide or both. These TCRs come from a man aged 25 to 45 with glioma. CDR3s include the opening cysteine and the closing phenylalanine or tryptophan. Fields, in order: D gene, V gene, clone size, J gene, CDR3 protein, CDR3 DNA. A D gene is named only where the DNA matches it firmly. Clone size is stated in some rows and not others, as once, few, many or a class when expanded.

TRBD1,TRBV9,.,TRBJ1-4,CASSTRTGQNEKLFF,TGTGCCAGCAGTACCCGGACAGGGCAGAATGAAAAACTGTTTTTT
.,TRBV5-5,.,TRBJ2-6,CASSLVLSGANVLTF,TGTGCCAGCAGCCTCGTACTTTCTGGGGCCAACGTCCTGACTTTC
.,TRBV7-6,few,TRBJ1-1,CASSMTANTEAFF,TGTGCCAGCAGTATGACAGCGAACACTGAAGCTTTCTTT
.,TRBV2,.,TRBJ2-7,CASSANRDYEQYF,TGTGCCAGCAGCGCGAACAGGGACTACGAGCAGTACTTC
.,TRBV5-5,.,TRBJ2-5,CASSARVAQETQYF,TGTGCCAGCAGCGCACGGGTCGCCCAAGAGACCCAGTACTTC
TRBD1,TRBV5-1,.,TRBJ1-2,CASSLAGTGIYGYTF,TGCGCCAGCAGCTTGGCCGGGACAGGGATCTATGGCTACACCTTC
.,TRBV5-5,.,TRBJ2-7,CASSHRDTSYEQYF,TGTGCCAGCAGCCACCGGGACACCTCCTACGAGCAGTACTTC
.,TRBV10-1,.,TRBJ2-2,CASSEATPANTGELFF,TGCGCCAGCAGTGAAGCGACACCCGCGAACACCGGGGAGCTGTTTTTT
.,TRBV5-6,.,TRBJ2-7,CASSLKGGALYEQYF,TGTGCCAGCAGCTTAAAAGGGGGGGCGCTCTACGAGCAGTACTTC
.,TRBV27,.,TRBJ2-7,CASRDSSYEQYF,TGTGCCAGCAGGGACAGTTCCTACGAGCAGTACTTC
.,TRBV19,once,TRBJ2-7,CASKQSYSSPYEQYF,TGTGCCAGTAAACAATCTTACAGCTCACCCTACGAGCAGTACTTC
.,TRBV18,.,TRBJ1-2,CASSPLEGPSPGYTF,TGTGCCAGCTCACCCTTGGAGGGACCCTCTCCTGGCTACACCTTC
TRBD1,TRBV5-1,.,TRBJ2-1,CASSKGQPLRPGSEQFF,TGCGCCAGCAGCAAGGGACAGCCCCTACGACCTGGGAGTGAGCAGTTCTTC
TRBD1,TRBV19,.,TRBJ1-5,CASRSTGGRSNQPQHF,TGTGCCAGTAGATCGACAGGGGGAAGGAGCAATCAGCCCCAGCATTTT
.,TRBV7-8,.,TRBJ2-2,CASSFKGAGTGLTGELFF,TGTGCCAGCAGCTTTAAAGGGGCCGGAACGGGTCTCACCGGGGAGCTGTTTTTT
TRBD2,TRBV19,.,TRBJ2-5,CASSPGLAGQETQYF,TGTGCCAGTAGCCCGGGACTAGCGGGGCAAGAGACCCAGTACTTC
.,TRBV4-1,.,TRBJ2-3,CASSTPYGRYTDTQYF,TGCGCCAGCAGCACCCCCTATGGGAGATACACAGATACGCAGTATTTT
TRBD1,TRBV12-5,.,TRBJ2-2,CASGLVLRTGTTGELFF,TGTGCTAGTGGTTTGGTACTAAGGACAGGGACCACCGGGGAGCTGTTTTTT
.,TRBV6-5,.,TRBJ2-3,CASSYPGADTQYF,TGTGCCAGCAGTTACCCTGGGGCAGATACGCAGTATTTT
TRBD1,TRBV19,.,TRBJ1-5,CASLGTAPSPLVGNQPQHF,TGTGCCAGTCTCGGGACAGCCCCTAGCCCGTTGGTGGGCAATCAGCCCCAGCATTTT
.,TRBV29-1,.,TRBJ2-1,CSVDSGEQFF,TGCAGCGTTGACAGCGGTGAGCAGTTCTTC
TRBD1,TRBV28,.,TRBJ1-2,CASTRVDRKNGYTF,TGTGCCAGCACCCGGGTGGACAGGAAAAATGGCTACACCTTC
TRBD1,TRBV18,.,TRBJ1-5,CASSPRQGGNQPQHF,TGTGCCAGCTCACCACGACAGGGAGGGAATCAGCCCCAGCATTTT
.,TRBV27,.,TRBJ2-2,CASSFGVTNTGELFF,TGTGCCAGCAGTTTTGGGGTCACGAACACCGGGGAGCTGTTTTTT
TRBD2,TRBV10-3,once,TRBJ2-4,CAISSSGRGKNIQYF,TGTGCCATCAGCTCTTCGGGGCGGGGGAAAAACATTCAGTACTTC
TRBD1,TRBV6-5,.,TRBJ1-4,CASSDRATNEKLFF,TGTGCCAGCAGTGACAGGGCAACTAATGAAAAACTGTTTTTT
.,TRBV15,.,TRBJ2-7,CATSSGRITYEQYF,TGTGCCACCAGCAGTGGCAGAATCACCTACGAGCAGTACTTC
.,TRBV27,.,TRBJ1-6,CASSFVGLGSPLHF,TGTGCCAGCAGTTTTGTTGGGTTGGGATCACCCCTCCACTTT
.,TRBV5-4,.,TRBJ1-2,CASSSGGGSFYGYTF,TGTGCCAGCAGCTCTGGGGGGGGATCCTTCTATGGCTACACCTTC
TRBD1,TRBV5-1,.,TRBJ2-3,CASSSGTATDTQYF,TGCGCCAGCAGCTCCGGGACAGCCACAGATACGCAGTATTTT
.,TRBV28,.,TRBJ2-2,CASSLGVGTGELFF,TGTGCCAGCAGTTTGGGGGTAGGAACCGGGGAGCTGTTTTTT
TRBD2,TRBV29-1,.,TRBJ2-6,CSVAGLAYSGANVLTF,TGCAGCGTCGCGGGACTAGCCTACTCTGGGGCCAACGTCCTGACTTTC
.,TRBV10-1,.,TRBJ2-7,CASSRGTASYEQYF,TGCGCCAGCAGCCGCGGGACAGCCAGCTACGAGCAGTACTTC
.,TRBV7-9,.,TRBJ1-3,CASRSGESSGNTIYF,TGTGCCAGCAGGTCAGGGGAAAGCTCTGGAAACACCATATATTTT
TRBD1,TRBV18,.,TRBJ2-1,CASSPRADRGRRSYNEQFF,TGTGCCAGCTCACCACGTGCTGACAGGGGGCGAAGGTCCTACAATGAGCAGTTCTTC
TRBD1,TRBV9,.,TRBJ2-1,CASRRAGGKNEQFF,TGTGCCAGCCGACGGGCAGGGGGCAAGAATGAGCAGTTCTTC
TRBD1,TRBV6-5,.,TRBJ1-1,CASSYGGQGNTEAFF,TGTGCCAGCAGTTACGGCGGACAGGGGAATACTGAAGCTTTCTTT
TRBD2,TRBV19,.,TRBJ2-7,CASSAGVRGNRYEQYF,TGTGCCAGTAGTGCTGGAGTGCGGGGGAATCGGTACGAGCAGTACTTC
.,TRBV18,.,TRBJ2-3,CASSPQGTHTDTQYF,TGTGCCAGCTCACCACAGGGGACTCACACAGATACGCAGTATTTT
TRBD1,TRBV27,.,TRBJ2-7,CASSLMGTGLWGYEQYF,TGTGCCAGCAGTTTAATGGGGACAGGGCTTTGGGGGTACGAGCAGTACTTC
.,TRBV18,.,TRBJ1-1,CASSPQKGRGTEAFF,TGTGCCAGCTCACCACAGAAGGGACGGGGCACTGAAGCTTTCTTT
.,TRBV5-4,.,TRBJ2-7,CASSPILQDEQYF,TGTGCCAGCAGCCCAATTCTACAGGACGAGCAGTACTTC
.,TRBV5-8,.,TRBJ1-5,CASSFDYGSGSQPQHF,TGTGCCAGCAGCTTTGATTATGGTTCAGGGAGTCAGCCCCAGCATTTT
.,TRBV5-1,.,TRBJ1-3,CASSSPGNTIYF,TGCGCCAGCAGCTCACCAGGAAACACCATATATTTT
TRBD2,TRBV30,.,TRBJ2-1,CAWTRGVAYNEQFF,TGTGCCTGGACTCGGGGGGTTGCCTACAATGAGCAGTTCTTC
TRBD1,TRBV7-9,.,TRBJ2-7,CASSYGQGVKYEQYF,TGTGCCAGCAGCTATGGACAGGGGGTGAAATACGAGCAGTACTTC
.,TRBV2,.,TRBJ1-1,CASSPSGNTEAFF,TGTGCCAGCAGTCCATCAGGGAACACTGAAGCTTTCTTT
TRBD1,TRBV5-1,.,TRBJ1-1,CASTRDSDLNTEAFF,TGCGCCAGCACCCGGGACAGCGATTTGAACACTGAAGCTTTCTTT
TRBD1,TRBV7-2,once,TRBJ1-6,CASSSPIRPGQKNSPLHF,TGTGCCAGCAGCTCCCCCATCCGCCCGGGACAGAAGAATTCACCCCTCCACTTT